The clone carrying this TCR beta chain was observed a few times. What it binds is unknown. This sample is part of a study of post-analysis software for immune sequencing data. Study in general: Secondary progressive, relapsing-remitting and progressive-relapsing multiple sclerosis were among the included disease courses. General study points: Five TRBV segments, including TRBV5-6, TRBV5-1 and TRBV20-1, were more frequent in patients than controls. Samples from one preparation batch, clustered by F measure, grouped strongly together. There was significantly lower normalized Chao1 diversity in multiple sclerosis patients than in controls.

The CDR3 has 12 residues. V was trimmed by 5 bases and J by 2 bases, leaving 5 bases between them. Germline loops: CDR1 MNHNY, CDR2 SVGAGI (reference sequence). Presence of unique molecular identifiers characterized the TCR beta cDNA libraries. Hundreds of thousands of cDNA molecules were obtained from roughly 1 to 10 million T cells. TCRdb re-derived calls from the PCR reads in MiXCR, one entry per CDR3 protein. Of 650,000 to 850,000 distinct CDR3 sequences in the sample, roughly half were seen once. The chain has TRBV6-6 and TRBJ2-3; the D is unclear. The sample consisted of blood. The origin of this receptor is a girl between 10 and 17 years old with multiple sclerosis. The CDR3 nucleotides are TGTGCCAGCAGTCAGTACACAGATACGCAGTATTTT. This translates into CASSQYTDTQYF.